This TCR beta chain was documented in a study of T cell changes during pregnancy in multiple sclerosis. Sequencing used immunoSEQ multiplex PCR; TCRdb keeps in-frame clones, though not all of them. The sample comprises some 46,000 clones, about 90% of which are singletons, and 0.39% rests with the top ten. Sequencing was performed on CD4+ T cells from peripheral blood mononuclear cells, taken after pregnancy. The source of this sequence is a female donor with multiple sclerosis, enrolled in a pregnancy study.

The CDR3 coding sequence is TGTGCCAGCAGTGCGGGGACAGGGGTGAATAATGAAAAACTGTTTTTT. Protein sequence: CASSAGTGVNNEKLFF. The chain links TRBV6-1 to TRBJ1-4, with TRBD1 identical over 10 bases. This CDR3 contains 16 residues. Germline V CDR1 and CDR2: MNHNS, SASEGT. V lost 4 bases and J lost 4; bases outside the gene matches: 6.